This T cell receptor beta chain was documented in a study of T cells in Graves' hyperthyroidism and ophthalmopathy. This clonotype was detected ten times or more. Using RNA transcripts as the source, TCR beta CDR3 regions were amplified. When the TCR CDR3 underwent first-round RT-PCR, the HTBI primer set was used. TCRdb independently ran MiXCR on the multiplex PCR reads; one entry per CDR3 protein. This sample has a few hundred thousand distinct CDR3 sequences; approximately 14% occur once, and the top ten carry under 8%. The sequencing sample was made of blood. The sequence was obtained from a woman in her 30s with Graves' hyperthyroidism.

The CDR3 loop reads CATSGTTSLGYNEQFF. CDR3 sequence (DNA): TGTGCCACCTCGGGGACGACTAGCTTAGGATACAATGAGCAGTTCTTC. The chain joins TRBV5-6 to TRBJ2-1, with 7 bases that match TRBD2. Looked up from germline, CDR1 is SGHDT and CDR2 is YYEEEE. There are 16 residues in the CDR3. The ends lost 9 bases at V and 4 bases at J; junction bases unmatched: 16.